The clone carrying this TCR beta chain was recorded many times. Each CDR3 protein is one row after TCRdb ran MiXCR on the 5' RACE reads. The sample yields about 22,000 distinct CDR3 sequences, about 5.6% seen once. These data belong to a study of spatial heterogeneity in lung cancer. Looking at the study overall: Alpha-chain sequences were consistently detected in smaller numbers than beta-chain sequences.

In germline, CDR1 is MNHEY, CDR2 SVGEGT. Trimming cost V 9 bases and J 0 bases, with 3 bases left between them. The CDR3 sequence is 12 residues long. Documented time point: sample taken at primary tumor resection. Untreated early-stage non-small cell lung cancer patients, fewer than 85 in total, were the donors. Unsorted whole RNA samples from tumor, nontumor lung or frozen PBMC were sequenced. The receptor was derived from a male donor with early-stage non-small cell lung cancer. The J gene is TRBJ2-6, the V gene TRBV6-2 or TRBV6-3; unclear D gene. The source material was PBMCs, sampled at surgery. CDR3 region: CASFSGANVLTF. In DNA, the CDR3 is TGTGCCAGTTTCTCTGGGGCCAACGTCCTGACTTTC.